The 24 T cell receptor beta chains in this list originate from one sample, sequenced in a study of blood T cell repertoires in COVID-19. This table comes from immunoSEQ multiplex PCR, and its TCRdb copy is limited to in-frame clones, with some not included. Among about 200,000 clones, roughly 82% were seen once, and the ten largest hold 5.6%. Input material: PBMCs or T cells enriched from blood (not recorded which). Receptors were obtained from a man aged 40-55 years with acute COVID-19.

J is TRBJ2-1 and V is TRBV7-2; D gene unclear. The CDR3 is made up of 12 amino acids. Trimming pared 5 bases from V and 12 bases from J, leaving 14 bases between. The germline V gene encodes CDR1 SGHTA and CDR2 FQGNSA. Here the CDR3 reads CASSQDTRTQFF. The CDR3 DNA reads TGTGCCAGCAGCCAAGATACCAGAACGCAGTTCTTC.

This clone came up once. V and J are TRBV3-1 (or the pseudogene TRBV3-2) and TRBJ2-7; TRBD2 might be the D (5 bases). V gave up 4 bases and J gave up 0 bases, with 13 bases separating them. In germline, CDR1 is LGHDT, CDR2 YNNKEL (reference sequence). The CDR3 loop spans 15 amino acids. CDR3 sequence (DNA): TGTGCCAGCAGCCCCCAGCCGGGGAGCTCCTACGAGCAGTACTTC. Translating gives CASSPQPGSSYEQYF.

This sequence joins TRBV3-1 (or the pseudogene TRBV3-2) and TRBJ2-2; 8 bases align to TRBD2. V shed 9 bases and J 1 base; nucleotides not matched to a gene: 1. The CDR3 covers 13 residues. Germline-derived CDR1 and CDR2 are LGHDT and YNNKEL (reference sequence). In DNA form, the CDR3 reads TGTGCCAGTGGGACTAGGAACACCGGGGAGCTGTTTTTT. Its protein product is CASGTRNTGELFF.

The V and J genes are TRBV7-8 and TRBJ2-3; the D is unclear. This CDR3 has 11 amino acids. Trimming left V 5 bases short and J 6 bases short, with 6 bases between. Germline lookup yields CDR1 SGHVS and CDR2 FQNEAQ. The DNA of the CDR3 is TGTGCCAGCAGCCCTACGGATACGCAGTATTTT. Translated, it gives CASSPTDTQYF.

The chain combines TRBV19 with TRBJ1-5; 7 positions agree with TRBD1. With V trimmed by 9 bases and J by 1 base, 6 bases remained unmatched. The CDR3 is made up of 14 amino acids. The germline V gene encodes CDR1 LNHDA and CDR2 SQIVND (reference sequence). The CDR3 DNA sequence: TGTGCCAGCGGCGGGACAGCGAGCAATCAGCCCCAGCATTTT. Translated, it gives CASGGTASNQPQHF.

This chain links TRBV11-2 with TRBJ2-1; 9 bases align to TRBD2. Germline CDR1 and CDR2: SGHAT and FQNNGV. CDR3 length: 18 residues. V shed 1 base and J 9 bases; nucleotides not matched to a gene: 16. The DNA of the CDR3 is TGTGCCAGCAGCTTAGCCATCTTTTTGCGGGAGGGCCGGGGTGAGCAGTTCTTC. It is translated as CASSLAIFLREGRGEQFF.

V gene TRBV6-5 combines with J gene TRBJ2-1, with 11 bases matching TRBD1. Germline V gene data show CDR1 as MNHEY and CDR2 as SVGAGI. V trimming: 2 bases; J trimming: 9 bases; junction bases outside the gene matches: 6. CDR3 size: 15 residues. In DNA, the CDR3 is TGTGCCAGCAGTTACGCGGGACAGGGGGACGGTGAGCAGTTCTTC. This translates into CASSYAGQGDGEQFF.

This clone was recorded once. The rearrangement joins TRBV7-2 to TRBJ1-2, with D unresolved. Germline CDR1 SGHTA, CDR2 FQGNSA. This CDR3 region has 14 residues. V shed 1 base and J shed 7 bases, with 13 bases lying between them. The CDR3 loop is CASSLDPLLTGYTF. The CDR3 bases are TGTGCCAGCAGCTTAGACCCACTACTTACTGGCTACACCTTC.

The chain combines TRBV6-5 with TRBJ2-2; 8 bases fit TRBD2. CDR1 MNHEY and CDR2 SVGAGI come from the germline V gene. CDR3 length: 15 amino acids. V shed 7 bases, J shed 1 base, and the junction held 5 bases outside the gene matches. The CDR3 is CASNNGGVNTGELFF. DNA for the CDR3: TGTGCCAGCAACAACGGGGGGGTGAACACCGGGGAGCTGTTTTTT.

V usage is TRBV7-9 and J usage is TRBJ2-1; weak D call: TRBD1 (6 bases). The germline CDR1 and CDR2 sequences are SEHNR and FQNEAQ (reference sequence). Between the trimmed V and J ends, which lost 4 bases and 9 bases, there was a span of 19 bases. The CDR3 is 15 residues long. The CDR3: CASSSGQGGGGEQFF. The DNA for the CDR3 is TGTGCCAGCAGCTCCGGTCAAGGGGGTGGAGGTGAGCAGTTCTTC.

The rearrangement links TRBV9 to TRBJ1-4; TRBD1 matches at 8 bases. The germline CDR1 and CDR2 sequences are SGDLS and YYNGEE. The CDR3 runs to 14 residues. J was trimmed by 8 bases and V by 3 bases; bases with no gene match: 6. CDR3 DNA: TGTGCCAGCAGCGGAACAGGGGGGGACGAAAAACTGTTTTTT. Its protein is CASSGTGGDEKLFF.

The gene calls are TRBV2 and TRBJ2-7; 7 bases are a match to TRBD1. Germline-derived CDR1 and CDR2 are SNHLY and FYNNEI. The J segment lost 0 bases and the V segment lost 7 bases, leaving 9 bases of the junction unmatched. The CDR3 covers 15 residues. The CDR3 protein is CASKAGTESSYEQYF. The CDR3 DNA reads as TGTGCCAGCAAGGCCGGGACAGAGAGCTCCTACGAGCAGTACTTC.

The rearrangement uses TRBV7-2 and TRBJ2-7; TRBD1 agrees at 8 bases. Germline values: CDR1 SGHTA, CDR2 FQGNSA. Trimming cost V 5 bases and J 6 bases; bases outside gene matches: 12. The CDR3 runs 15 residues. The CDR3 DNA is TGTGCCAGCAGCCAGAGACAGGGGCATGGGGGCGAGCAGTACTTC. Translated, it gives CASSQRQGHGGEQYF.

This chain joins TRBV5-1 and TRBJ1-4; possible D gene TRBD1, 5 bases. The V gene lost 2 bases and the J gene lost 3 bases, with 11 bases spanning the gap. CDR1 and CDR2 from the germline V gene are SGHRS and YFSETQ. CDR3 size: 15 residues. The CDR3 DNA reads TGCGCCAGCAGCTTAACCCAGGGTTCTAATGAAAAACTGTTTTTT. It specifies CASSLTQGSNEKLFF.

This sequence joins TRBV19 and TRBJ2-2, with 11 bases lining up with TRBD2. The CDR3 is made up of 16 amino acids. The germline CDR1 and CDR2 sequences are LNHDA and SQIVND (reference sequence). V shed 7 bases, J shed 10 bases, and the junction held 14 bases outside the gene matches. In nucleotides, the CDR3 is TGTGCCAGTACCACCGGTACTAGCGGGAGAAACGCGGAGCTGTTTTTT. It is translated as CASTTGTSGRNAELFF.

The rearrangement joins TRBV6-5 to TRBJ1-5, with 8 bases identical to TRBD1. CDR1 and CDR2 (germline): MNHEY, SVGAGI. CDR3 length: 14 residues. Unmatched junction bases numbered 11, after V lost 11 bases and J lost 5 bases. The CDR3 region is CAHNPTGVHQPQHF. As DNA, the CDR3 is TGTGCCCATAATCCGACAGGGGTACATCAGCCCCAGCATTTT.

The chain employs TRBV30 and TRBJ2-3; 7 bases are a match to TRBD2. V was clipped by 0 bases and J by 8 bases; unmatched bases: 5. The CDR3 extends over 13 amino acids. Germline-derived CDR1 and CDR2 are GTSNPN and SVGIG (reference sequence). The CDR3 reads CAWSVLSGGTQYF. CDR3 in DNA: TGTGCCTGGAGTGTACTGTCGGGGGGTACGCAGTATTTT.

CDR3 loop: CATSDRTSGSFNEQFF. The CDR3 DNA reads TGTGCCACCAGTGACCGTACTAGCGGGAGTTTCAATGAGCAGTTCTTC. The chain couples TRBV24-1 to TRBJ2-1; 11 positions agree with TRBD2. The CDR3 contains 16 residues. V shed 4 bases and J 6 bases; nucleotides not matched to a gene: 7. Germline CDR1 and CDR2: KGHDR and SFDVKD.

The CDR3 here is CASSPWPSGANVLTF. In DNA, the CDR3 is TGTGCCAGCAGCCCGTGGCCCTCTGGGGCCAACGTCCTGACTTTC. The V call is TRBV9, the J call TRBJ2-6; D remains ambiguous. Germline V lookup: CDR1 SGDLS, CDR2 YYNGEE. V shed 4 bases and J shed 0 bases, with 8 bases lying between them. This CDR3 is built from 15 residues. Drawing the rest from reference TRBV9 and TRBJ2-6, the complete variable domain is DSGVTQTPKHLITATGQRVTLRCSPRSGDLSVYWYQQSLDQGLQFLIQYYNGEERAKGNILERFSAQQFPDLHSELNLSSLELGDSALYFCASSPWPSGANVLTFGAGSRLTVL.

In its sample, this clone was seen once. The chain combines TRBV13 with TRBJ2-3, with a weak D call TRBD2 (6 bases). V lost 8 bases, J lost 6 bases, and 12 bases lay in between. CDR3 length: 12 residues. Germline CDR1 PRHDT, CDR2 FYEKMQ (reference sequence). The CDR3 reads CASGGGRDTQYF. In nucleotides, the CDR3 is TGTGCCAGCGGGGGAGGCCGGGATACGCAGTATTTT.

This sequence joins TRBV27 and TRBJ2-1, with 12 bases identical to TRBD2. CDR3 length equals 15 residues. Germline V gives CDR1 MNHEY, CDR2 SMNVEV (reference sequence). With 6 bases clipped from V and 12 bases from J, the junction kept 12 bases outside the gene matches. The CDR3 DNA is TGTGCCAGCAGCTTCCGGACTAGCGGGGACTTGGGGCAGTTCTTC. Protein: CASSFRTSGDLGQFF.

V gene TRBV2 combines with J gene TRBJ2-2; weak D call: TRBD2 (6 bases). The CDR3 length is 17 residues. The germline V gene encodes CDR1 SNHLY and CDR2 FYNNEI. V lost 11 bases, J lost 4 bases, and 26 bases lay in between. The CDR3 region is CASTPWGDALSTGELFF. CDR3 sequence (DNA): TGTGCCTCAACCCCGTGGGGGGACGCCCTGAGCACCGGGGAGCTGTTTTTT.

V usage is TRBV25-1 and J usage is TRBJ2-7; a possible D gene is TRBD2 (5 bases). CDR1 is MGHDK and CDR2 is SYGVNS in the germline V gene. The CDR3 is 13 amino acids. The V and J ends lost 1 base and 7 bases respectively, with 11 bases between them. This CDR3 is CASSESRKREQYF. CDR3 nucleotides: TGTGCCAGCAGTGAATCTCGGAAGCGGGAGCAGTACTTC.

The chain links TRBV6-5 to TRBJ2-3; 8 positions agree with TRBD1. The CDR3 has 14 residues. J lost 1 base, V lost 10 bases, and 7 bases had no gene match. Looked up from germline, CDR1 is MNHEY and CDR2 is SVGAGI. The CDR3 here is CATHRDRRTDTQYF. The CDR3 DNA is TGTGCCACCCACCGGGACAGGCGCACAGATACGCAGTATTTT.